The 2 T cell receptor beta chains below come from one sample, sequenced in a study of a mutant IDH1 vaccine in newly diagnosed glioma (dated by TCRdb to the early 2020s). The time point label, as the study defines it: week 23, last vaccination. Each vaccine dose was 300 ug of a 20-mer mutant IDH1 peptide in Montanide, given subcutaneously with topical imiquimod. For these receptors, no antigen is known. The method behind the library was the immunoSEQ multiplex PCR assay. TCRdb mirrors the immuneACCESS table, restricted to in-frame sequences. Some clones are absent from its copies; in checked studies, under half trace to an unresolved V gene, and the reason for the others is unknown. The sample includes roughly 52,000 clones, with 80% observed a single time. 6.2% of the sample lies in the top ten. Material: PBMCs, obtained from a glioma patient whose treatment included an IDH1 peptide vaccine. All receptors come from a man in his forties with glioma.

The chain has TRBV11-2 and TRBJ2-7; D possibly corresponds to TRBD1 (7 bases). Trimming cost V 5 bases and J 3 bases, with 17 bases left between them. This CDR3 is built from 15 residues. Germline values: CDR1 SGHAT, CDR2 FQNNGV. CDR3 sequence reads: CASSLFPGGGYEQYF. In DNA form, the CDR3 reads TGTGCCAGCAGCCTTTTTCCAGGGGGAGGCTACGAGCAGTACTTC.

This clone was seen more than once but under ten times. The gene calls are TRBV2 and TRBJ2-5; D ambiguous. The V end was cut by 2 bases, the J end by 4 bases, with 2 bases between. This CDR3 is 11 amino acids long. Germline CDR1 SNHLY, CDR2 FYNNEI. The chain's CDR3 is CASSEPETQYF. CDR3 sequence (DNA): TGTGCCAGCAGTGAACCAGAGACCCAGTACTTC. Variable domain in full (rest from reference TRBV2 and TRBJ2-5): EPEVTQTPSHQVTQMGQEVILRCVPISNHLYFYWYRQILGQKVEFLVSFYNNEISEKSEIFDDQFSVERPDGSNFTLKIRSTKLEDSAMYFCASSEPETQYFGPGTRLLVL.